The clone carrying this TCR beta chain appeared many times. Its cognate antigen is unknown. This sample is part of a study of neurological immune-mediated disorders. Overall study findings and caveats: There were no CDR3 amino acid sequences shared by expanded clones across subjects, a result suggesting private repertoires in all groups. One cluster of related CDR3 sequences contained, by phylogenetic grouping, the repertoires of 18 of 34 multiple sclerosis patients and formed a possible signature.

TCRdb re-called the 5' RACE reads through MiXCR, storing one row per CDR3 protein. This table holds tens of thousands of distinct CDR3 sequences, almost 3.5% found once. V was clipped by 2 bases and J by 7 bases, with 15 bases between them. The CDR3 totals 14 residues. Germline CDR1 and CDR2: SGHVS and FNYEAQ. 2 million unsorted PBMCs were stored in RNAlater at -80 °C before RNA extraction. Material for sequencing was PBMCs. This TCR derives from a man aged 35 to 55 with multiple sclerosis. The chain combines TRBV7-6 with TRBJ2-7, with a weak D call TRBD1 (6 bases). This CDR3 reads CASSLRDTRDEQYF. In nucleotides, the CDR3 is TGTGCCAGCAGCTTACGGGACACACGTGATGAGCAGTACTTC.